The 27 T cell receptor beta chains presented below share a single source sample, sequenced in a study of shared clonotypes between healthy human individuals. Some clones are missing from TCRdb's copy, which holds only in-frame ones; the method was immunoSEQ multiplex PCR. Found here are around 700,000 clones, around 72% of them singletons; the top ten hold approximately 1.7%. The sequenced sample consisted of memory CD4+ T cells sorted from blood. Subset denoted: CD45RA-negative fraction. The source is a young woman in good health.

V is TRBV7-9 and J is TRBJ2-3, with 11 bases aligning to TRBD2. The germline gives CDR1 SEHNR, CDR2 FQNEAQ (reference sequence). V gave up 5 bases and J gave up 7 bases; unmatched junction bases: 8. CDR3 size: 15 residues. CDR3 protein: CASSPGLADGNTQYF. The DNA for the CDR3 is TGTGCCAGCAGCCCGGGACTAGCGGACGGGAATACGCAGTATTTT.

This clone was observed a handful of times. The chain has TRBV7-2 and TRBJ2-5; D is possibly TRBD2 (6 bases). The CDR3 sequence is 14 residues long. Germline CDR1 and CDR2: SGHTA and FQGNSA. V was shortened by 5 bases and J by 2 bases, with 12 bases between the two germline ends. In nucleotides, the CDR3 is TGTGCCAGCAGCCACCCCGGGGGTCAAGAGACCCAGTACTTC. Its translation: CASSHPGGQETQYF. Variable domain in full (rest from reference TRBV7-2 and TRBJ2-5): GAGVSQSPSNKVTEKGKDVELRCDPISGHTALYWYRQSLGQGLEFLIYFQGNSAPDKSGLPSDRFSAERTGGSVSTLTIQRTQQEDSAVYLCASSHPGGQETQYFGPGTRLLVL.

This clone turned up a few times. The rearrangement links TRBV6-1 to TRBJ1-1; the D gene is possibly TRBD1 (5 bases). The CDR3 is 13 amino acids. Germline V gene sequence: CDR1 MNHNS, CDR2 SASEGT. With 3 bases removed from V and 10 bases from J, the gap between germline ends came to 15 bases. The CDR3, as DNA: TGTGCCAGCAGTGAGACAGTTCCAACCGGAGCTTTCTTT. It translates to CASSETVPTGAFF.

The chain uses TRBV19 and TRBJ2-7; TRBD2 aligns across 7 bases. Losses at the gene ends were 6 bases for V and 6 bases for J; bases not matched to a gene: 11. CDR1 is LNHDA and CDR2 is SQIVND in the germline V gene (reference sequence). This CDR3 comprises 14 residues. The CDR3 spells CASSDMGGSGEQYF. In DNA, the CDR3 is TGTGCCAGTAGCGATATGGGCGGGAGCGGCGAGCAGTACTTC.

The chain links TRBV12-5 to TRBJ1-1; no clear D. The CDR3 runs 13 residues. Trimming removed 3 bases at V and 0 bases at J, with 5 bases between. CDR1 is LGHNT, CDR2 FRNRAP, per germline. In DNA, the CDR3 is TGTGCTAGTGGTTTCTCTATGAACACTGAAGCTTTCTTT. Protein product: CASGFSMNTEAFF.

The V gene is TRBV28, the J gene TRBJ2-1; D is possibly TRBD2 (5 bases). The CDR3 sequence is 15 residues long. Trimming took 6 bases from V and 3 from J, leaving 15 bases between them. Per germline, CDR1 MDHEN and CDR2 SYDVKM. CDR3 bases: TGTGCCAGCAGGGGCGGACTCGACCTCTACAATGAGCAGTTCTTC. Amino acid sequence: CASRGGLDLYNEQFF.

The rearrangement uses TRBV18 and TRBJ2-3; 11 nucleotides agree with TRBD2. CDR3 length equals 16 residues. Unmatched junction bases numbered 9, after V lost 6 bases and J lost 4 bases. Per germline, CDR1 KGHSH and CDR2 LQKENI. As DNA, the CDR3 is TGTGCCAGCTCGGAAACTAGCGGGAGATCGGCAGATACGCAGTATTTT. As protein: CASSETSGRSADTQYF.

The CDR3 is CAISESGAGEGKTQYF. CDR3 nucleotides: TGTGCCATCAGTGAGTCGGGGGCGGGAGAGGGAAAGACCCAGTACTTC. This chain links TRBV10-3 with TRBJ2-5; weak D call: TRBD2 (7 bases). From germline, CDR1 is ENHRY and CDR2 SYGVKD. V lost 0 bases to trimming and J lost 6 bases, with 17 bases between them. This CDR3 is 16 amino acids long.

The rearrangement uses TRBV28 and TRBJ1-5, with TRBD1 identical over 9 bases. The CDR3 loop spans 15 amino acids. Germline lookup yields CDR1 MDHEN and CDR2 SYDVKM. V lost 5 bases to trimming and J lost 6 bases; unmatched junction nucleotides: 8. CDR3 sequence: CASSPGTGPIQPQHF. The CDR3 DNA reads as TGTGCCAGCAGTCCAGGGACAGGGCCGATTCAGCCCCAGCATTTT.

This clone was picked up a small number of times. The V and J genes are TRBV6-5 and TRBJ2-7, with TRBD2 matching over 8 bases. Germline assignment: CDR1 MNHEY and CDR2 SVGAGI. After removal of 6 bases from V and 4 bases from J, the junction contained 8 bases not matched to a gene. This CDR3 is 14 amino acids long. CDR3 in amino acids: CASSMSGGWYEQYF. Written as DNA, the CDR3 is TGTGCCAGCAGCATGAGCGGGGGATGGTACGAGCAGTACTTC.

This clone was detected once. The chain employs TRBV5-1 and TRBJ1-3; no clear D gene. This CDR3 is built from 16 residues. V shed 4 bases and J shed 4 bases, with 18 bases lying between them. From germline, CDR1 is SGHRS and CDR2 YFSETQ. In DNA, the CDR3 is TGCGCCAGCAGCATCCGTTCCGTAAGAGGGGGAAACACCATATATTTT. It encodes CASSIRSVRGGNTIYF.

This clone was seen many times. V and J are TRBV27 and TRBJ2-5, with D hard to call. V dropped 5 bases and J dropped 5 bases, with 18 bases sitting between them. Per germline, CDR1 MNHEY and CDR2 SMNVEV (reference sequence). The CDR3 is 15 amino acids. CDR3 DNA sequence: TGTGCCAGCAGTCACGATTTCAATTCACCGGAGACCCAGTACTTC. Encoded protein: CASSHDFNSPETQYF.

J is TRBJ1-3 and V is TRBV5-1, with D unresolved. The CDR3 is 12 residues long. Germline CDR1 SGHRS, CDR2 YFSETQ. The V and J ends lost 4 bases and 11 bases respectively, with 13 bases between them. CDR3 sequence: CASSLEEGAIYF. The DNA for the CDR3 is TGCGCCAGCAGCCTGGAGGAGGGAGCCATATATTTT. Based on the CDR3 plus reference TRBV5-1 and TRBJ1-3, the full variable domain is KAGVTQTPRYLIKTRGQQVTLSCSPISGHRSVSWYQQTPGQGLQFLFEYFSETQRNKGNFPGRFSGRQFSNSRSEMNVSTLELGDSALYLCASSLEEGAIYFGEGSWLTVV.

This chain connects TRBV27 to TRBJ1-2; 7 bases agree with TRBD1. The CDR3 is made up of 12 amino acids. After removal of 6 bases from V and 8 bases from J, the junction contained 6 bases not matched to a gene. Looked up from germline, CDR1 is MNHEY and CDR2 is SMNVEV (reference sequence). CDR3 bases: TGTGCCAGCAGAGGGACAGCCCTCGGCTACACCTTC. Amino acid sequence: CASRGTALGYTF.

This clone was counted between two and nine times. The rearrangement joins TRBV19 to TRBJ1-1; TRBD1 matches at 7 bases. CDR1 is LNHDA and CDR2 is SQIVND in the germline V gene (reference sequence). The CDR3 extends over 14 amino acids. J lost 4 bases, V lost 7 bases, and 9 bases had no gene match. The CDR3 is CASTATGLVTEAFF. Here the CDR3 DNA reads TGTGCCAGTACCGCGACAGGGTTGGTCACTGAAGCTTTCTTT.

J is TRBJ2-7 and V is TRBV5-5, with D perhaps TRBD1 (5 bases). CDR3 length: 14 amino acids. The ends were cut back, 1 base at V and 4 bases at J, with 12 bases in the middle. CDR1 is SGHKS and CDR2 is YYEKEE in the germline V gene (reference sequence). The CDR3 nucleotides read TGTGCCAGCAGCTTGAACACAGGAAGGTACGAGCAGTACTTC. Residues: CASSLNTGRYEQYF.

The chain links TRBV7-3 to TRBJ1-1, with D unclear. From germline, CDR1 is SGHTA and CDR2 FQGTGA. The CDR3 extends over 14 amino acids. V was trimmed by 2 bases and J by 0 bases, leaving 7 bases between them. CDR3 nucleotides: TGTGCCAGCAGCTTAGAGGTCGTGAACACTGAAGCTTTCTTT. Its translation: CASSLEVVNTEAFF. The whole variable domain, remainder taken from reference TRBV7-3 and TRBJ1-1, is GAGVSQTPSNKVTEKGKYVELRCDPISGHTALYWYRQSLGQGPEFLIYFQGTGAADDSGLPNDRFFAVRPEGSVSTLKIQRTERGDSAVYLCASSLEVVNTEAFFGQGTRLTVV.

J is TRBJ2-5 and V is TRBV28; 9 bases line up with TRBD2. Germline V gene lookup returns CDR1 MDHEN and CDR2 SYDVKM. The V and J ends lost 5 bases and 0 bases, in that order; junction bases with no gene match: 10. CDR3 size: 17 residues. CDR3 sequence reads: CASSGDFLAGNQETQYF. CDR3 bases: TGTGCCAGCAGTGGGGACTTCCTAGCGGGGAACCAAGAGACCCAGTACTTC.

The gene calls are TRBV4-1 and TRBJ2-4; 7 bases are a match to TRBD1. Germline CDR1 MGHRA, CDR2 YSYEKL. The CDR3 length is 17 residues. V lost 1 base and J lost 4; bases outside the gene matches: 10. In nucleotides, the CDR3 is TGCGCCAGCAGCCAAGGTGGACAGGTACCCGGGAAAAACATTCAGTACTTC. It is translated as CASSQGGQVPGKNIQYF.

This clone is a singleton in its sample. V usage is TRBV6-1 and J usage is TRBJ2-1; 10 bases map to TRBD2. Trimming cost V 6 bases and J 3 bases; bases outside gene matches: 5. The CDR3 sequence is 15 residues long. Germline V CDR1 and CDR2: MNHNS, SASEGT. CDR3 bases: TGTGCCAGCAGCGATAGCGGGAGGATCTACAATGAGCAGTTCTTC. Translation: CASSDSGRIYNEQFF.

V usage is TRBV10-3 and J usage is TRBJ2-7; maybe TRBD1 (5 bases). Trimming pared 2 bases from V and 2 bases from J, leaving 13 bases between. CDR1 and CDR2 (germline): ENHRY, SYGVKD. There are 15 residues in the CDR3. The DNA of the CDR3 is TGTGCCATCAGTGAGGCCGCAGGGTGGACCTACGAGCAGTACTTC. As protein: CAISEAAGWTYEQYF.

The CDR3 DNA follows: TGTGCCAGCAGCCAAGATGGTTTACGCCAGGGGGTGAACACTGAAGCTTTCTTT. Amino acids: CASSQDGLRQGVNTEAFF. The rearrangement links TRBV4-2 to TRBJ1-1; 7 bases agree with TRBD1. The CDR3 is 18 amino acids. After removal of 0 bases from V and 0 bases from J, the junction contained 10 bases not matched to a gene. Germline V lookup: CDR1 LGHNA, CDR2 YNFKEQ.

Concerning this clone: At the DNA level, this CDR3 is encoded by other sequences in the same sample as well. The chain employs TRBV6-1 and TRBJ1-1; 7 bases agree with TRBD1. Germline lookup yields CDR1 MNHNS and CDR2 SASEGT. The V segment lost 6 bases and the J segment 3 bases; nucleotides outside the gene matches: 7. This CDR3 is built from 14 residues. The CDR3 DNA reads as TGTGCCAGCAGGTTGACAGGGAAGGACACTGAAGCTTTCTTT. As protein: CASRLTGKDTEAFF.

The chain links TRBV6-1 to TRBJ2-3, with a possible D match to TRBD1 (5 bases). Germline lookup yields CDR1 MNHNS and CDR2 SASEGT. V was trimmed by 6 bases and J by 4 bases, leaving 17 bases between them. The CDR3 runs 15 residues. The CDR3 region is CASSEAVSRADTQYF. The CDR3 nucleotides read TGTGCCAGCAGCGAGGCGGTCTCCAGGGCAGATACGCAGTATTTT.

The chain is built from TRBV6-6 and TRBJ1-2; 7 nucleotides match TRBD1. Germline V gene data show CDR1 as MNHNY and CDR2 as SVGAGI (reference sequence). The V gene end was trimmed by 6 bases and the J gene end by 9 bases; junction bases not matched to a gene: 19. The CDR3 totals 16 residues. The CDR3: CASRPNTGTATMSYTF. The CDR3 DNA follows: TGTGCCAGCAGGCCTAATACCGGGACAGCTACTATGAGCTACACCTTC.

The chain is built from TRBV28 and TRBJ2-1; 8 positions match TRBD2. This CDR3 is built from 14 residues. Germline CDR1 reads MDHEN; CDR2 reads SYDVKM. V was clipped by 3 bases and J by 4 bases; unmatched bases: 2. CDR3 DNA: TGTGCCAGCAGTTTTCAGCGGGGGTACAATGAGCAGTTCTTC. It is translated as CASSFQRGYNEQFF.

The CDR3 nucleotides are TGTGCCAGTAGGGTACAGGTTTTGAACACTGAAGCTTTCTTT. This sequence encodes CASRVQVLNTEAFF. The V call is TRBV19, the J call TRBJ1-1, with TRBD1 as a possible D gene (5 bases). V gave up 6 bases and J gave up 0 bases, with 11 bases separating them. Germline V CDR1 and CDR2: LNHDA, SQIVND (reference sequence). The CDR3 length is 14 residues.